This T cell receptor (beta chain) was retrieved from a study of cytomegalovirus exposure and HLA in healthy donors. Study in general: The same platform was used for the roughly 120 validation repertoires as for the approximately 630 first-cohort repertoires, as reported in a later analysis. Broader study findings: Specific recognition of CMV antigens was confirmed in vitro for a few chains (all CMV-associated). Cytomegalovirus-associated TCR beta chains were listed, numbering some 170.

As concerns this clone: Its antigen is as yet unknown.

The CDR3 is 16 residues long. Trimming took 1 base from V and 2 from J, leaving 12 bases between them. The germline CDR1 and CDR2 sequences are LNHNV and YYDKDF (reference sequence). Sequencing was performed with immunoSEQ multiplex PCR; in TCRdb, only in-frame clones are kept and a portion is missing. The sample records about 260,000 clones, around 90% being singletons. The donors were members of the validation cohort comprising 120 subjects, separate from the approximately 670-subject first cohort. The sample taken for sequencing was PBMCs. The origin of this receptor is a woman aged 30 to 39 in good health and CMV-seronegative. This chain joins TRBV15 and TRBJ1-3, with D possibly TRBD1 on 5 matching bases. The CDR3 DNA follows: TGTGCCACCAGCAGAGGCCGGGGGACTGCTGGAAACACCATATATTTT. This sequence encodes CATSRGRGTAGNTIYF.